The table lists the clone carrying this T cell receptor beta chain with a count of one. TCRdb's copy holds only in-frame clones and misses some; the assay was immunoSEQ multiplex PCR. Of about 90,000 clones listed, approximately 91% are singletons. All patients relapsed after autologous stem cell transplantation, and brentuximab vedotin exposure varied. The entry originates in a study of PD-1 blockade in classical Hodgkin lymphoma. V was cut by 1 base and J by 8 bases, with 14 bases left in between. The germline V gene encodes CDR1 SGHVS and CDR2 FQNEAQ. The CDR3 has 15 amino acids. The sequence was collected from a human donor with classical Hodgkin lymphoma. The V and J genes are TRBV7-8 and TRBJ1-4; D gene ambiguous. The sample was peripheral blood mononuclear cells (PBMCs), taken before the second cycle of nivolumab. This CDR3 is CASSLVDGFEEKLFF. The CDR3 DNA reads TGTGCCAGCAGCTTAGTAGACGGGTTCGAGGAAAAACTGTTTTTT.